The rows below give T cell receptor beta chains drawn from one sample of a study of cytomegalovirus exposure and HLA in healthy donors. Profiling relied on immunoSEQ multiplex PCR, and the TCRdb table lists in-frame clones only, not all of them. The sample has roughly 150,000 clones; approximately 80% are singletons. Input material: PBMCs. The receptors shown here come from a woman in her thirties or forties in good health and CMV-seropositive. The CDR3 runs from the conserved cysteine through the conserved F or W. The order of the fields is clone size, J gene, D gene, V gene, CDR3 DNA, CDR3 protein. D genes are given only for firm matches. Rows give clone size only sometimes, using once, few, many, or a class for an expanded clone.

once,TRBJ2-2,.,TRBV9,TGTGCCAGCAGCGTAGGCTCAGGGGAAGGAACCGGGGAGCTGTTTTTT,CASSVGSGEGTGELFF
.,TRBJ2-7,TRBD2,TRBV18,TGTGCCAGCCGACGGACTAGCGGGATCTTGAGCTCCTACGAGCAGTACTTC,CASRRTSGILSSYEQYF
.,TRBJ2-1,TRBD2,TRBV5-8,TGTGCCAGCAGCTTCTCCCGACTAGCGGGAGGCGGCGCCTACAATGAGCAGTTCTTC,CASSFSRLAGGGAYNEQFF
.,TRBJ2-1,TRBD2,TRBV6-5,TGTGCCAGCAGTTACCAAGGGGGGACTAGCTTGGATGAGCAGTTCTTC,CASSYQGGTSLDEQFF
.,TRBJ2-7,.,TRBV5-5,TGTGCCAGCAGCCTTTGGACCTCGGGGGAGCAGTACTTC,CASSLWTSGEQYF
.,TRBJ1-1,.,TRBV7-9,TGTTCCAGCAGCTTGGGCGGGGCGTTGGGCACTGAAGCTTTCTTT,CSSSLGGALGTEAFF
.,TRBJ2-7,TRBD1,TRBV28,TGTGCCAGCAGTCCAGGGGACAGGGTTTACGAGCAGTACTTC,CASSPGDRVYEQYF
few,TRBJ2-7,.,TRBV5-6,TGTGCCAGCAGCTTAACCCCAGGGACAAGCGAGCAGTACTTC,CASSLTPGTSEQYF
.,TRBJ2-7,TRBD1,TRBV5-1,TGCGCCAGCAGCTCTTCACCAACAGGGGGTGGGTACGAGCAGTGCTTC,CASSSSPTGGGYEQCF
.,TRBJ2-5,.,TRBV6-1,TGTGCCAGCAGTGGGCCTAGTGAACTTAAGACCCAGTACTTC,CASSGPSELKTQYF
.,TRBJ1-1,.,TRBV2,TGTGCCAGCAGTGAGACCAGGGGAGCTGAAGCTTTCTTT,CASSETRGAEAFF
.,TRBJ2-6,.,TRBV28,TGTGCCAGCAGTTTAGGACTGAACTCTGGGGCCAACGTCCTGACTTTC,CASSLGLNSGANVLTF
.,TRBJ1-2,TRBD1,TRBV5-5,TGTGCCAGCAGCTCCTACCTGATTGACAGGGTCTTAAGGGATGGCTACACCTTC,CASSSYLIDRVLRDGYTF
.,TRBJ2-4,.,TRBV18,TGTGCCAGCTCACCCCGGGACACCTCTCCCAGCTTC,CASSPRDTSPSF
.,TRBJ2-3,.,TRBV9,TGTGCCAGCAGCGTAGCAGGGTCCCCCACAGATACGCAGTATTTT,CASSVAGSPTDTQYF
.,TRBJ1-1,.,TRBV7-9,TGTGCCAGCAGCCCGTCAATGGTGGGGCAGGGCATCACTGAAGCTTTCTTT,CASSPSMVGQGITEAFF
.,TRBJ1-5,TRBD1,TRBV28,TGTGCCAGCAGTTTTAGGGGGCGAGGGTATCAGCCCCAGCATTTT,CASSFRGRGYQPQHF
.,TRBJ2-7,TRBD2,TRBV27,TGTGCCAGCAGTTTCGGGGCTAGCGGGGGCTCCTACGAGCAGTACTTC,CASSFGASGGSYEQYF
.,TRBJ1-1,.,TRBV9,TGTGCCAGCAGCGTAGGCGGGGGGTTGAACACTGAAGCTTTCTTT,CASSVGGGLNTEAFF
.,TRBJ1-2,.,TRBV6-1,TGTGCCAGCAGTGAAGACAGCTTCTATGGCTACACCTTC,CASSEDSFYGYTF
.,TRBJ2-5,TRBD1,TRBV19,TGTGCCAGTAGTAGTACCGGGACAGGGGTGGAGACCCAGTACTTC,CASSSTGTGVETQYF
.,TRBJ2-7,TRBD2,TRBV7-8,TGTGCCAGCCGATATTGGCGGGGGTCAACCTACGAGCAGTACTTC,CASRYWRGSTYEQYF
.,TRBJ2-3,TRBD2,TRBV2,TGTGCCAGCAGTGCCCTAGCGGGGGGCCGGGCAGATACGCAGTATTTT,CASSALAGGRADTQYF
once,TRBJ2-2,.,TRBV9,TGTGCCAGCAGCCTAACAGGGAACACCGGGGAGCTGTTTTTT,CASSLTGNTGELFF
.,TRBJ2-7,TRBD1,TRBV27,TGTGCCAGCAGTACACCGGGACAGGGGATCTACGAGCAGTACTTC,CASSTPGQGIYEQYF
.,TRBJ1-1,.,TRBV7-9,TGTGCCAGCAGTTACACCGAGGGTGAAGCTTTCTTT,CASSYTEGEAFF
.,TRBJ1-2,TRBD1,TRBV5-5,TGTGCCAGCAGCTTAGGGACAGGAAACGGCTACACCTTC,CASSLGTGNGYTF
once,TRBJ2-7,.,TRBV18,TGTGCCAGCTCACCTATGGAGGGCCCCTACGAGCAGTACTTC,CASSPMEGPYEQYF
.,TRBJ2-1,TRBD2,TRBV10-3,TGTGCCATCAGTGAGTCTGGGACTAGTGCGTTCTTC,CAISESGTSAFF
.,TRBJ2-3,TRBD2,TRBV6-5,TGTGCCAGCCGCGGCCTAGCGGGAGTTAAAGATACGCAGTATTTT,CASRGLAGVKDTQYF
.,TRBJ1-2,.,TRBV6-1,TGTGCCAGGAGGACTGAGAACTATGGCTACACCTTC,CARRTENYGYTF
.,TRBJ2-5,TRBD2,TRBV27,TGTGCCAGCAGACGGCTAGCGGAAGAGACCCAGTACTTC,CASRRLAEETQYF
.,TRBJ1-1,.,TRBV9,TGTGCCAGCAGCGTAGACCGGAACAGGCCCAACATGAACACTGAAGCTTTCTTT,CASSVDRNRPNMNTEAFF
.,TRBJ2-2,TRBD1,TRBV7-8,TGTGCCAGCAGCTTAAGGGTAGGGACAGGGATGAACACCGGGGAGCTGTTTTTT,CASSLRVGTGMNTGELFF
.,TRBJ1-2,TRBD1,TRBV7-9,TGTGCCAGCACGACTAGAGGCCCGACAGGGGCTGGCTACACCTTC,CASTTRGPTGAGYTF
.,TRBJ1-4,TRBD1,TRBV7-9,TGTGCCAGCAGCTCCGGACAGGGCCTTAGGCTGTTTTTT,CASSSGQGLRLFF
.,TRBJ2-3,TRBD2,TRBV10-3,TGTGCCATCAGTGGGGGCGGGAGGTTCCCCACAGATACGCAGTATTTT,CAISGGGRFPTDTQYF
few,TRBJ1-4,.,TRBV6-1,TGTGCCAGCAGGTCTCCGGGACAAGGAGGAGAAAAACTGTTTTTT,CASRSPGQGGEKLFF
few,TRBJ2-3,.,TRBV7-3,TGTGCCAGCAGCCGCTTTAGCGTGATCACAGATACGCAGTATTTT,CASSRFSVITDTQYF
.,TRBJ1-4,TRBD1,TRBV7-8,TGTGCCAGCAGCTTAGGGACAGGCAGGCCCCCGGGCAGTAATACTTTATCAGGAAAACTGTTTTTT,CASSLGTGRPPGSNTLSGKLFF
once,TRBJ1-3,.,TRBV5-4,TGTGCCAGCAGCTTGGACAGGGTAGGAAACACCATATATTTT,CASSLDRVGNTIYF
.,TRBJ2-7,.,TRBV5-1,TGCGCCAGCAGCTTGGGAGTACTAGCTCAACTACCCCTCGAGCAGTACTTC,CASSLGVLAQLPLEQYF
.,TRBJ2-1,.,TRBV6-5,TGTGCCAGCAGTTACGCGGGTCGGGTGGGTAATGAGCAGTTCTTC,CASSYAGRVGNEQFF
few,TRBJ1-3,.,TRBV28,TGTGCCAGCGGCTTCGGAAACACCATATATTTT,CASGFGNTIYF
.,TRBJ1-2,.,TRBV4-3,TGCGCCAGCAGCCTGAACCGGGAACAGGGAACTGGCGGCTACACCTTC,CASSLNREQGTGGYTF
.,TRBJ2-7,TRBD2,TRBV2,TGTGCCAGCAGCTACGGGCCGGGGGGATCCTACGAGCAGTACTTC,CASSYGPGGSYEQYF
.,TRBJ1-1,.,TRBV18,TGTGCCAGCTCACCTACAGGTGTGGAAAGGAACACTGAAGCTTTCTTT,CASSPTGVERNTEAFF
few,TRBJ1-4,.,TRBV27,TGTGCCAGCAGTTTATTTCCCCGACACCAGGGGCATGCAACTAATGAAAAACTGTTTTTT,CASSLFPRHQGHATNEKLFF
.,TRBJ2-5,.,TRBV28,TGTGCCAGCAGTTCGGGCGGTAGCGGAGGGGAGCAGTACTTC,CASSSGGSGGEQYF
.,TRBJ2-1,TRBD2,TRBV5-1,TGCGCCAGCAGACCCGGACTAGCTTACAATGAGCAGTTCTTC,CASRPGLAYNEQFF
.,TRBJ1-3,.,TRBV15,TGTGCCACCAGCAGAGATACGCGCTCTGGAAACACCATATATTTT,CATSRDTRSGNTIYF
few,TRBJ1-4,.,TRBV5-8,TGTGCCAGCAGCTCGCCTCAACCGGTTCCTTTT,CASSSPQPVPF
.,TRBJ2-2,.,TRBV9,TGTGCCAGCAGCGTAGTAGGGGGGGGCACCGGGGAGCTGTTTTTT,CASSVVGGGTGELFF